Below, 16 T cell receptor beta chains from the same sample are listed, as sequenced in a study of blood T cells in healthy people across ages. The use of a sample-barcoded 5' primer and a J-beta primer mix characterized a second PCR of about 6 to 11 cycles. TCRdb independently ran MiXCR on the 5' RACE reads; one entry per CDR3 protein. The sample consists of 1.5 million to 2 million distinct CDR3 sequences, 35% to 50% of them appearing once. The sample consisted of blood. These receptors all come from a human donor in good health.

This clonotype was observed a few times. CDR3 sequence reads: CASSLVVGGKETQYF. The CDR3 nucleotides are TGTGCCAGCAGCTTAGTGGTGGGGGGAAAAGAGACCCAGTACTTC. This chain connects TRBV7-7 to TRBJ2-5; D might be TRBD2 (6 bases). This CDR3 is 15 amino acids long. V lost 1 base and J lost 3, with 12 bases in between. Germline assignment: CDR1 SSHAT and CDR2 FNYEAQ (reference sequence).

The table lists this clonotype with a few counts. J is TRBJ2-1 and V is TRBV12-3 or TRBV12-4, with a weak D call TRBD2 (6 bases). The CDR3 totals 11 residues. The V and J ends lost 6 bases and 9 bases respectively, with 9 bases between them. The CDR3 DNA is TGTGCCAGCAGGGCAGCGGGTGAGCAGTTCTTC. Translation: CASRAAGEQFF.

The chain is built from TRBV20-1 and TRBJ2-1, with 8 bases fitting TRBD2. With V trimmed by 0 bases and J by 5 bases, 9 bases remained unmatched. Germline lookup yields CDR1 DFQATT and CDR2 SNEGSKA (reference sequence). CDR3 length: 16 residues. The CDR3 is CSARDPAWRGDNEQFF. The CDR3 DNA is TGCAGTGCTAGAGATCCGGCGTGGCGGGGGGACAATGAGCAGTTCTTC.

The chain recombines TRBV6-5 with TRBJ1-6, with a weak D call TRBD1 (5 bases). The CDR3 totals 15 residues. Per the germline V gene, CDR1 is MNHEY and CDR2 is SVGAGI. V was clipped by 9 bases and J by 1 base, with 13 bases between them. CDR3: CASHEDRSYNSPLHF. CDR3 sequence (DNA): TGTGCCAGTCACGAAGACAGATCCTATAATTCACCCCTCCACTTT.

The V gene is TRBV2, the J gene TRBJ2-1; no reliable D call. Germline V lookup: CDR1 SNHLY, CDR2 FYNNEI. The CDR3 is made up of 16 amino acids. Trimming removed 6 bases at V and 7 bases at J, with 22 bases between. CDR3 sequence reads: CASRDRAAQGNNEQFF. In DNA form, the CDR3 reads TGTGCCAGCAGAGACCGGGCGGCACAAGGGAATAATGAGCAGTTCTTC. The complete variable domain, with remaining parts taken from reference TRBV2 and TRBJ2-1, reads EPEVTQTPSHQVTQMGQEVILRCVPISNHLYFYWYRQILGQKVEFLVSFYNNEISEKSEIFDDQFSVERPDGSNFTLKIRSTKLEDSAMYFCASRDRAAQGNNEQFFGPGTRLTVL.

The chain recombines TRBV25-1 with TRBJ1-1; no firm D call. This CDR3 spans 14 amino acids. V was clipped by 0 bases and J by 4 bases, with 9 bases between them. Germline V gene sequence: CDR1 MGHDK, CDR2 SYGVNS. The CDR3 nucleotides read TGTGCCAGCAGTGAATATGGGGTCGGCACTGAAGCTTTCTTT. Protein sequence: CASSEYGVGTEAFF. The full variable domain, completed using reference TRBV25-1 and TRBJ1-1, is EADIYQTPRYLVIGTGKKITLECSQTMGHDKMYWYQQDPGMELHLIHYSYGVNSTEKGDLSSESTVSRIRTEHFPLTLESARPSHTSQYLCASSEYGVGTEAFFGQGTRLTVV.

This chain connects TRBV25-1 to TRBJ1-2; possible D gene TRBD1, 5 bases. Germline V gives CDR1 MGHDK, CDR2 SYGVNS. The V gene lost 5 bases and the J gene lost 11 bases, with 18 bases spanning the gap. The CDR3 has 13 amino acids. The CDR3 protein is CASSPGTMIMYTF. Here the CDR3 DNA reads TGTGCCAGCAGTCCCGGGACCATGATTATGTACACCTTC.

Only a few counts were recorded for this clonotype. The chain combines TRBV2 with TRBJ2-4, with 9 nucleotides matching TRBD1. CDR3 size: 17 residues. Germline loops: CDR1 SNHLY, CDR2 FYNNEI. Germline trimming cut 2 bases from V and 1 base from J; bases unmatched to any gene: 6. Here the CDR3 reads CASSETGQGAAKNIQYF. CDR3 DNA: TGTGCCAGCAGTGAAACGGGACAGGGAGCGGCCAAAAACATTCAGTACTTC.

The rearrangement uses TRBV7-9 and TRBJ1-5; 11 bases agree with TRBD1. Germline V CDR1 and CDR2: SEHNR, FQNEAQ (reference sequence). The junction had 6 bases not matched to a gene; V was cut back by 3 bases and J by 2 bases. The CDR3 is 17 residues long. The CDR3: CASSLGTGGMGNQPQHF. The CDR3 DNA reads TGTGCCAGCAGCTTGGGGACAGGGGGTATGGGCAATCAGCCCCAGCATTTT.

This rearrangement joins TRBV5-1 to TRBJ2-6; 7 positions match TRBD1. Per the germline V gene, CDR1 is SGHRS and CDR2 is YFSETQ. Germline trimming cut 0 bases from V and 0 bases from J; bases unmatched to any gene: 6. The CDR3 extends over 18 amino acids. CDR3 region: CASSLEGGLLSGANVLTF. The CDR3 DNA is TGCGCCAGCAGCTTGGAAGGGGGCCTACTCTCTGGGGCCAACGTCCTGACTTTC.

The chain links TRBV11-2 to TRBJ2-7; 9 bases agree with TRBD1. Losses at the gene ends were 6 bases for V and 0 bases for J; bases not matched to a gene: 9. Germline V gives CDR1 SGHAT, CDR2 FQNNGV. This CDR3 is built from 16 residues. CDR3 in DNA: TGTGCCAGCAGTCGTTTTACAGGGGGCGACTCCTACGAGCAGTACTTC. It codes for CASSRFTGGDSYEQYF.

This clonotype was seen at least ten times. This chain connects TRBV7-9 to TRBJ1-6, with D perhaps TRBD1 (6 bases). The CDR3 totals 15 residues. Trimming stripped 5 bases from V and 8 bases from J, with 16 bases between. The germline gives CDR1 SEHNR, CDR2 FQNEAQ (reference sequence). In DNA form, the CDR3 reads TGTGCCAGCAGCCCTGACAGGAGGATTTATTCACCCCTCCACTTT. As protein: CASSPDRRIYSPLHF.

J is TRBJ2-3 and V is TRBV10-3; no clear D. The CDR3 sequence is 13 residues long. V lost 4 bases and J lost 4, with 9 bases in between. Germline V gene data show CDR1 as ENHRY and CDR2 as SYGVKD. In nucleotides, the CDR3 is TGTGCCATCAGTGCCCGACCCGCAGATACGCAGTATTTT. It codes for CAISARPADTQYF.

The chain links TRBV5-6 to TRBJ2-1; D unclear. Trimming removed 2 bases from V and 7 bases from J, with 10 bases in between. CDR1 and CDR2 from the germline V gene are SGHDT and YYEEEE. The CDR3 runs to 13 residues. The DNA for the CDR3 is TGTGCCAGCAGCTTAGGTCTGAGAAATGAGCAGTTCTTC. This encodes CASSLGLRNEQFF. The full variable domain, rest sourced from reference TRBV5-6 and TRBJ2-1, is DAGVTQSPTHLIKTRGQQVTLRCSPKSGHDTVSWYQQALGQGPQFIFQYYEEEERQRGNFPDRFSGHQFPNYSSELNVNALLLGDSALYLCASSLGLRNEQFFGPGTRLTVL.

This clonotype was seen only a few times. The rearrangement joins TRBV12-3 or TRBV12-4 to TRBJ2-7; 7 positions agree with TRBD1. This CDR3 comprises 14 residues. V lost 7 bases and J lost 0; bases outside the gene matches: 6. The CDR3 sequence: CASNSGQHSYEQYF. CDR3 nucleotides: TGTGCCAGCAATTCGGGACAGCACTCCTACGAGCAGTACTTC.

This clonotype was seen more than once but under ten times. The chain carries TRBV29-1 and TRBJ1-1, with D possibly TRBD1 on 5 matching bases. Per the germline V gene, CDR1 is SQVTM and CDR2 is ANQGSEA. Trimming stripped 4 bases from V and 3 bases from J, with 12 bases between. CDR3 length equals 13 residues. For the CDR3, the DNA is TGCAGCGTTGCGACAGCGCAGGACACTGAAGCTTTCTTT. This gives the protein CSVATAQDTEAFF.